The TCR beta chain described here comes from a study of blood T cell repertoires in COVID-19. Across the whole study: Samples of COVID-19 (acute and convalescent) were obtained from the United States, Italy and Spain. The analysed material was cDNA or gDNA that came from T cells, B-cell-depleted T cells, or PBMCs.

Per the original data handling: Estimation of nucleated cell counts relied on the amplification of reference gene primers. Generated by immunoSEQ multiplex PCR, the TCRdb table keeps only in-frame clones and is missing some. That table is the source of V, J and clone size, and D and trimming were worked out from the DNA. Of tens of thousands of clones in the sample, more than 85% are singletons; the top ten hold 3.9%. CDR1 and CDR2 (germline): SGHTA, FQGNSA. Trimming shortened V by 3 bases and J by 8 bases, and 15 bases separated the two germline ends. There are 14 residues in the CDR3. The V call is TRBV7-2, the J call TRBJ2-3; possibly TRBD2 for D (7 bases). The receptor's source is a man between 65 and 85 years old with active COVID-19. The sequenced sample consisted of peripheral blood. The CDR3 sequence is CASSFLAEGGTQYF. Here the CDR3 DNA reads TGTGCCAGCAGCTTTCTAGCGGAGGGGGGTACGCAGTATTTT.